This TCR beta chain was profiled in a study of CD8 T cells in Susac syndrome. Reverse transcription of 0.5 to 1 ug RNA was performed with random hexamers. Using its own MiXCR run on the immunoSEQ multiplex PCR reads, TCRdb lists one record per CDR3 protein. This repertoire shows more than 75,000 distinct CDR3 sequences, 85% to 95% found once; its top ten account for 0.32%. The CDR3 spans 17 residues. V lost 2 bases to trimming and J lost 7 bases, with 23 bases between them. The germline CDR1 and CDR2 sequences are MNHEY and SVGAGI. Input material: CD8+ T cells from PBMCs. The chain is built from TRBV6-5 and TRBJ2-5; D is undetermined. The clonotype was recovered from a human donor in good health. DNA for the CDR3: TGTGCCAGCAGTTACAATTCGGGTCAGATTTTTAAGGGGACCCAGTACTTC. This encodes CASSYNSGQIFKGTQYF.